These T cell receptor beta chains were read from a single sample in a study of blood T cell repertoires in COVID-19. Data came from immunoSEQ multiplex PCR; TCRdb stores just in-frame clones and leaves some out. Of about 6,100 clones in the sample, roughly 80% are singletons; the top ten hold about 8.7%. The sequenced sample was peripheral blood. The receptors were sampled from a human donor with active COVID-19. The donor label of this sample is uncertain. CDR3s include the opening cysteine and the closing phenylalanine or tryptophan. A D gene is named only where the DNA matches it firmly. Clone sizes are given selectively: once, few, many, or a class where the clone is expanded.

DNA: TGTGCCTGGCGGAATGGACAGGGGAAAGCCAAAAACATTCAGTACTTC
CDR3: CAWRNGQGKAKNIQYF
J: TRBJ2-4
size: -
V: TRBV30
D: TRBD1

DNA: TGTGCCAGCAGTTTGGAGGGGGCCGAGCAGTACTTC
CDR3: CASSLEGAEQYF
J: TRBJ2-7
size: few
V: TRBV12-3/TRBV12-4
D: -

DNA: TGTGCCAGCAGCTTCAGGACTAGCCAAGGGCGGGATACGCAGTATTTT
CDR3: CASSFRTSQGRDTQYF
J: TRBJ2-3
size: -
V: TRBV9
D: TRBD2

DNA: TGTGCCAGTAGTATCCGGGACAGGGTAGAGACCCAGTACTTC
CDR3: CASSIRDRVETQYF
J: TRBJ2-5
size: -
V: TRBV19
D: TRBD1

DNA: TGTGCCAGCAGTTTACGACCACTACCCTCCTACAATGAGCAGTTCTTC
CDR3: CASSLRPLPSYNEQFF
J: TRBJ2-1
size: -
V: TRBV27
D: -

DNA: TGTGCCTTGGACAGGGGCACAGATACGCAGTATTTT
CDR3: CALDRGTDTQYF
J: TRBJ2-3
size: -
V: TRBV30
D: TRBD1

DNA: TGTGCCAGCAGCTTATTAGCGGGAGATAAAAACATTCAGTACTTC
CDR3: CASSLLAGDKNIQYF
J: TRBJ2-4
size: -
V: TRBV5-6
D: TRBD2

DNA: TGCGCCAGCAGCTTCCAGGCTAGCGGGGTCTACGAGCAGTACTTC
CDR3: CASSFQASGVYEQYF
J: TRBJ2-7
size: -
V: TRBV5-1
D: TRBD2

DNA: TGTGCCAGTAGTCCACGGTTTACCAATCAGCCCCAGCATTTT
CDR3: CASSPRFTNQPQHF
J: TRBJ1-5
size: -
V: TRBV19
D: -

DNA: TGCAGCGTTGCTGGGGGGACCGGCGAGCAGTACTTC
CDR3: CSVAGGTGEQYF
J: TRBJ2-7
size: -
V: TRBV29-1
D: -

DNA: TGTGCCAGCAGCCAAGAAAGACAGCTTTATGGCTACACCTTC
CDR3: CASSQERQLYGYTF
J: TRBJ1-2
size: -
V: TRBV4-2
D: -

DNA: TGTGCCAGCAGTGAAGCCTCCGCGGACTCTTCCTACGAGCAGTACTTC
CDR3: CASSEASADSSYEQYF
J: TRBJ2-7
size: once
V: TRBV6-1
D: -

DNA: TGTGCCAGCAGCGTAGTGGAGGGCGGAAACACTGAAGCTTTCTTT
CDR3: CASSVVEGGNTEAFF
J: TRBJ1-1
size: few
V: TRBV9
D: -

DNA: TGTGCCAGCGGGGAGGGGATAGGTTCACCCCTCCACTTT
CDR3: CASGEGIGSPLHF
J: TRBJ1-6
size: -
V: TRBV6-4
D: -

DNA: TGTGCCAGCAGCCCGACTGGTCCCCTCTCTGGAAACACCATATATTTT
CDR3: CASSPTGPLSGNTIYF
J: TRBJ1-3
size: -
V: TRBV3-1/TRBV3-2
D: -

DNA: TGTGCCAGCACCCCTAACGCGGGAGTAATAGATACGCAGTATTTT
CDR3: CASTPNAGVIDTQYF
J: TRBJ2-3
size: -
V: TRBV6-5
D: TRBD2

DNA: TGCGCCAGCAGCCCAGGGATGGCATTCGCTGAAGCTTTCTTT
CDR3: CASSPGMAFAEAFF
J: TRBJ1-1
size: -
V: TRBV5-1
D: -

DNA: TGTGCCAGCAGTGACGCACGACAGGGAAATTCACCCCTCCACTTT
CDR3: CASSDARQGNSPLHF
J: TRBJ1-6
size: -
V: TRBV28
D: TRBD1

DNA: TGCGCCAGCAGCTTCCGGGACAGGGTTCCGTCCACAGATACGCAGTATTTT
CDR3: CASSFRDRVPSTDTQYF
J: TRBJ2-3
size: -
V: TRBV5-1
D: TRBD1

DNA: TGTGCCAGCAGCTTGGTGTGGGGGACTAGCTTCCAAGAGACCCAGTACTTC
CDR3: CASSLVWGTSFQETQYF
J: TRBJ2-5
size: -
V: TRBV5-6
D: TRBD2

DNA: TGTGCCAGCAGCTTACGGACTCATGAGCAGTTCTTC
CDR3: CASSLRTHEQFF
J: TRBJ2-1
size: -
V: TRBV11-2
D: -

DNA: TGCGCCAGCAGCTCCTGGACTAGCGGTGCAGATACGCAGTATTTT
CDR3: CASSSWTSGADTQYF
J: TRBJ2-3
size: -
V: TRBV5-1
D: TRBD2

DNA: TGTGCCTGGAGTAAACGAAAGCTGGGGGAGCTGTTTTTT
CDR3: CAWSKRKLGELFF
J: TRBJ2-2
size: -
V: TRBV30
D: -

DNA: TGTGCCAGCAGCCAAGATGGGAGAGGGAGGGCCGACAATGAGCAGTTCTTC
CDR3: CASSQDGRGRADNEQFF
J: TRBJ2-1
size: -
V: TRBV4-2
D: TRBD2

DNA: TGTGCCAGCAGTTCCTATGGCTCTGGAAACACCATATATTTT
CDR3: CASSSYGSGNTIYF
J: TRBJ1-3
size: -
V: TRBV27
D: -

DNA: TGTGCCAGCAGCCGAAAGACAGGGAATTCACCCCTCCACTTT
CDR3: CASSRKTGNSPLHF
J: TRBJ1-6
size: -
V: TRBV3-1/TRBV3-2
D: TRBD1

DNA: TGTGCCAGCAAACCTAGCGGGGGGACAGATACGCAGTATTTT
CDR3: CASKPSGGTDTQYF
J: TRBJ2-3
size: -
V: TRBV6-5
D: TRBD2

DNA: TGTGCCAGCAGCCAAGCGGGAGGGCTCACAGATACGCAGTATTTT
CDR3: CASSQAGGLTDTQYF
J: TRBJ2-3
size: -
V: TRBV7-3
D: TRBD2

DNA: TGTGCCAGCAGTTACTCTTCCGGGGTTCAGTACTTC
CDR3: CASSYSSGVQYF
J: TRBJ2-7
size: -
V: TRBV6-5
D: -

DNA: TGTGCCAGCAGCCAAAGGCAGGGCTCCTACAATGAGCAGTTCTTC
CDR3: CASSQRQGSYNEQFF
J: TRBJ2-1
size: -
V: TRBV3-1/TRBV3-2
D: -

DNA: TGTGCCAGCAGCCGCCCTCCTAGGAACACTGAAGCTTTCTTT
CDR3: CASSRPPRNTEAFF
J: TRBJ1-1
size: once
V: TRBV7-2
D: -

DNA: TGTGCCAGCAGCTTAGGACAGGGGGCGCGTGGCTACACCTTC
CDR3: CASSLGQGARGYTF
J: TRBJ1-2
size: -
V: TRBV7-9
D: TRBD1

DNA: TGTGCCAGCAGTTCCCCTAGCGGGAGGGCGGGGGAGACCCAGTACTTC
CDR3: CASSSPSGRAGETQYF
J: TRBJ2-5
size: once
V: TRBV6-5
D: TRBD2

DNA: TGTGCCAGCACCTCCGATATCGGAGGGTCTACAACTAATGAAAAACTGTTTTTT
CDR3: CASTSDIGGSTTNEKLFF
J: TRBJ1-4
size: -
V: TRBV7-9
D: -

DNA: TGTGCCAGCAGAAACATAGCGGGGGGTTACAATGAGCAGTTCTTC
CDR3: CASRNIAGGYNEQFF
J: TRBJ2-1
size: few
V: TRBV7-9
D: TRBD2

DNA: TGTGCCAGCACCCTCCGGACAGGGTACCTGTTCTTC
CDR3: CASTLRTGYLFF
J: TRBJ2-1
size: -
V: TRBV21-1
D: -

DNA: TGTGCCAGCACCAGGGACAGTGGGACTGAAGCTTTCTTT
CDR3: CASTRDSGTEAFF
J: TRBJ1-1
size: -
V: TRBV12-3/TRBV12-4
D: TRBD1

DNA: TGTGCCAGCAGCTTGGAAGACAGGGTCGCTGAGGACTTC
CDR3: CASSLEDRVAEDF
J: TRBJ2-4
size: once
V: TRBV5-4
D: TRBD1

DNA: TGTGCCAGCAGCCAAATGGGACTAGCGGGGCGGAATGAGCAGTTCTTC
CDR3: CASSQMGLAGRNEQFF
J: TRBJ2-1
size: -
V: TRBV14
D: TRBD2

DNA: TGTGCCAGCAGTTTAACAGGGGGCGCACCCCTCCACTTT
CDR3: CASSLTGGAPLHF
J: TRBJ1-6
size: -
V: TRBV28
D: TRBD1